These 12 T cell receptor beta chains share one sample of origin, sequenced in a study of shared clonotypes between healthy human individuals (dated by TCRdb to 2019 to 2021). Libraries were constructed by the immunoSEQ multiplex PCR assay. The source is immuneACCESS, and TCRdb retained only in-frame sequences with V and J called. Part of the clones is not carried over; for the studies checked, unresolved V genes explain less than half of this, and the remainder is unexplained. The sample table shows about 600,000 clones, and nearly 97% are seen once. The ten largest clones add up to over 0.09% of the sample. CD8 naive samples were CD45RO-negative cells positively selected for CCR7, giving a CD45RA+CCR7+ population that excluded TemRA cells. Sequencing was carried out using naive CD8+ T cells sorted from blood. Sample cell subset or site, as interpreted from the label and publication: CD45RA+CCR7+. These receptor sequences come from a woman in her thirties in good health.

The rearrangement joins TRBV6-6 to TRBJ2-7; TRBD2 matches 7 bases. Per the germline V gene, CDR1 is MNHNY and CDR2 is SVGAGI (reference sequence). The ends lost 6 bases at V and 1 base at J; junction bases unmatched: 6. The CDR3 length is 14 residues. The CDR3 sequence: CASSWGDYSYEQYF. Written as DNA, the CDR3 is TGTGCCAGCAGCTGGGGGGACTATTCCTACGAGCAGTACTTC.

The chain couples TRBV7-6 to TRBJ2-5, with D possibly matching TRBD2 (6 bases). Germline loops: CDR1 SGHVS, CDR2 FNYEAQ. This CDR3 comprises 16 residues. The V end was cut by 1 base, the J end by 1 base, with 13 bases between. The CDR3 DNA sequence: TGTGCCAGCAGCTTAGATTGGGAGGACTCCCAAGAGACCCAGTACTTC. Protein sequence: CASSLDWEDSQETQYF.

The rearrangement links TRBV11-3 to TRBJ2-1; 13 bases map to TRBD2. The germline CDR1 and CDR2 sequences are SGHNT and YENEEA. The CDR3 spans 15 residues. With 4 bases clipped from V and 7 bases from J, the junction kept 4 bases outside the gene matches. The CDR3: CASSSRTSGSNEQFF. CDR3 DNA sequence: TGTGCCAGCAGCTCCCGGACTAGCGGGAGTAATGAGCAGTTCTTC.

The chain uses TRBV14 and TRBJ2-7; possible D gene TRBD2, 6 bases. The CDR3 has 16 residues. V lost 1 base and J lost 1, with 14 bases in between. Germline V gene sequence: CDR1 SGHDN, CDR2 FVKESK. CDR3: CASSQVPGAVSYEQYF. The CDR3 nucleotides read TGTGCCAGCAGCCAAGTACCGGGAGCAGTATCCTACGAGCAGTACTTC.

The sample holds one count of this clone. The DNA for the CDR3 is TGTGCCAGCAGCTTACATCGGGGCTCCTACGAGCAGTACTTC. Amino acid sequence: CASSLHRGSYEQYF. The chain uses TRBV7-8 and TRBJ2-7, with D perhaps TRBD2 (5 bases). Germline CDR1 is SGHVS and CDR2 is FQNEAQ. This CDR3 is 14 amino acids long. V was clipped by 2 bases and J by 0 bases, with 8 bases between them. Complete variable domain (other parts from reference TRBV7-8 and TRBJ2-7): GAGVSQSPRYKVAKRGQDVALRCDPISGHVSLFWYQQALGQGPEFLTYFQNEAQLDKSGLPSDRFFAERPEGSVSTLKIQRTQQEDSAVYLCASSLHRGSYEQYFGPGTRLTVT.

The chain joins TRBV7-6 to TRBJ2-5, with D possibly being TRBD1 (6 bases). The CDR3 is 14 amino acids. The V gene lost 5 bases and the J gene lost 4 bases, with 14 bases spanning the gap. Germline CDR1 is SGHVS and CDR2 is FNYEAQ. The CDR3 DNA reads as TGTGCCAGCAGCCCCTGGACAGACTCAGAGACCCAGTACTTC. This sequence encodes CASSPWTDSETQYF. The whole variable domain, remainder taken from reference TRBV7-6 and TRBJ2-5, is GAGVSQSPRYKVTKRGQDVALRCDPISGHVSLYWYRQALGQGPEFLTYFNYEAQQDKSGLPNDRFSAERPEGSISTLTIQRTEQRDSAMYRCASSPWTDSETQYFGPGTRLLVL.

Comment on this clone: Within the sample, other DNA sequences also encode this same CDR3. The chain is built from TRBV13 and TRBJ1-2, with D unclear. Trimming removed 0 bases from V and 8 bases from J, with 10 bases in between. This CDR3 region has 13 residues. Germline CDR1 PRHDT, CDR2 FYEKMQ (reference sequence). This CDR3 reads CASSLGLGGGYTF. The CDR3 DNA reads TGTGCCAGCAGCTTAGGCCTGGGAGGAGGCTACACCTTC. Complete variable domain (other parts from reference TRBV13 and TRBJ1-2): AAGVIQSPRHLIKEKRETATLKCYPIPRHDTVYWYQQGPGQDPQFLISFYEKMQSDKGSIPDRFSAQQFSDYHSELNMSSLELGDSALYFCASSLGLGGGYTFGSGTRLTVV.

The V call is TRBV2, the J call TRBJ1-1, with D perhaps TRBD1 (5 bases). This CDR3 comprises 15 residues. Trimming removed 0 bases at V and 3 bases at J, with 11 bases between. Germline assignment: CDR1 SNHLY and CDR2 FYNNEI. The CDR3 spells CASSEALEGHTEAFF. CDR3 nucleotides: TGTGCCAGCAGTGAAGCTCTAGAGGGGCACACTGAAGCTTTCTTT.

In nucleotides, the CDR3 is TGTGCCAGAAGCGGCGCACTAGCGGGAGGAAGCTCCTACAATGAGCAGTTCTTC. Protein: CARSGALAGGSSYNEQFF. The chain links TRBV5-3 to TRBJ2-1; 12 bases are a match to TRBD2. TRBV5-3 is annotated as an ORF whose role is uncertain. V gave up 4 bases and J gave up 0 bases; unmatched junction bases: 8. The CDR3 sequence is 18 residues long.

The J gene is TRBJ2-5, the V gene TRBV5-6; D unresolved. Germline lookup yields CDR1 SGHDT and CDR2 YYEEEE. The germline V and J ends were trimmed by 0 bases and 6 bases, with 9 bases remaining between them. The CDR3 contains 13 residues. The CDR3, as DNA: TGTGCCAGCAGCTTGGAGCTGGGGAAGACCCAGTACTTC. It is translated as CASSLELGKTQYF.

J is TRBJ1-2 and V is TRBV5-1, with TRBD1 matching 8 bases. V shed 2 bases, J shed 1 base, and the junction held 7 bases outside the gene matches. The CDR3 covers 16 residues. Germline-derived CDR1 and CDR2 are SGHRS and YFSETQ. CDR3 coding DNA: TGCGCCAGCAGCTTAAACGACAGGGGACGTAACTATGGCTACACCTTC. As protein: CASSLNDRGRNYGYTF.

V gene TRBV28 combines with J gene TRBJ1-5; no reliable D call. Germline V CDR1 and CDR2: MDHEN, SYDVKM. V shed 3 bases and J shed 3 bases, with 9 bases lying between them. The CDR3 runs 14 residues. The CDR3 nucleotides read TGTGCCAGCAGTTTTCTACTTCTCAATCAGCCCCAGCATTTT. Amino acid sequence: CASSFLLLNQPQHF.